Below are 28 T cell receptor beta chains sequenced from a single sample in a study of cytomegalovirus exposure and HLA in healthy donors. Amplification used 60 Vbeta primers and 13 Jbeta primers. The protocol was immunoSEQ multiplex PCR, while the TCRdb copy is restricted to in-frame clones and leaves out a portion. The table shows about 130,000 clones, with roughly 80% occurring only once. Sequencing was done on a sample of PBMCs. These receptors all come from a man in his forties or fifties in good health and CMV-seronegative.

The chain employs TRBV2 and TRBJ1-1, with 8 bases matching TRBD1. CDR3 length: 14 amino acids. Germline V lookup: CDR1 SNHLY, CDR2 FYNNEI. V lost 7 bases, J lost 3 bases, and 7 bases stayed unmatched. CDR3 nucleotides: TGTGCCAGCACCACGGGCAGGGGGCACACTGAAGCTTTCTTT. Translated: CASTTGRGHTEAFF.

The V and J genes are TRBV7-3 and TRBJ2-1; 10 bases map to TRBD2. CDR1 is SGHTA, CDR2 FQGTGA, per germline. This CDR3 comprises 16 residues. V lost 3 bases to trimming and J lost 1 base; unmatched junction nucleotides: 3. CDR3 nucleotides: TGTGCCAGCAGCTTGCTAGCGGGAGCTTCCTACAATGAGCAGTTCTTC. Encoded protein: CASSLLAGASYNEQFF.

V usage is TRBV27 and J usage is TRBJ2-7, with a tentative D call TRBD2 (6 bases). V was cut by 8 bases and J by 4 bases, with 9 bases left in between. This CDR3 region has 11 residues. From germline, CDR1 is MNHEY and CDR2 SMNVEV (reference sequence). The CDR3 bases are TGTGCCAGCCGCGGGGCGTACGAGCAGTACTTC. It is translated as CASRGAYEQYF.

The chain couples TRBV7-2 to TRBJ1-1; perhaps TRBD1 as D (6 bases). Trimming stripped 5 bases from V and 0 bases from J, with 13 bases between. The CDR3 runs to 15 residues. Germline CDR1 and CDR2: SGHTA and FQGNSA. The CDR3 spells CASSTAGTMNTEAFF. Here the CDR3 DNA reads TGTGCCAGCAGCACCGCCGGGACAATGAACACTGAAGCTTTCTTT.

J is TRBJ2-1 and V is TRBV5-6; D possibly corresponds to TRBD1 (5 bases). Trimming removed 2 bases at V and 8 bases at J, with 17 bases between. CDR3 length: 15 residues. Germline V gene lookup returns CDR1 SGHDT and CDR2 YYEEEE. The CDR3: CASSLTVPGIDEQFF. As DNA, the CDR3 is TGTGCCAGCAGCTTAACGGTGCCAGGGATCGATGAGCAGTTCTTC.

The chain employs TRBV7-6 and TRBJ2-2, with D maybe TRBD2 (5 bases). The V end was cut by 3 bases, the J end by 6 bases, with 8 bases between. The CDR3 is 13 amino acids. CDR1 is SGHVS and CDR2 is FNYEAQ in the germline V gene. CDR3 loop: CASSFRGSGELFF. The CDR3 DNA sequence: TGTGCCAGCAGCTTCCGAGGGTCCGGGGAGCTGTTTTTT. Variable domain in full (rest from reference TRBV7-6 and TRBJ2-2): GAGVSQSPRYKVTKRGQDVALRCDPISGHVSLYWYRQALGQGPEFLTYFNYEAQQDKSGLPNDRFSAERPEGSISTLTIQRTEQRDSAMYRCASSFRGSGELFFGEGSRLTVL.

V is TRBV5-1 and J is TRBJ1-2; D gene ambiguous. The germline V gene encodes CDR1 SGHRS and CDR2 YFSETQ. Trimming took off 0 bases at V and 8 bases at J, with 8 bases between the two ends. This CDR3 is 12 amino acids long. The CDR3 reads CASSLGRYGYTF. CDR3 sequence (DNA): TGCGCCAGCAGCTTGGGCAGGTACGGCTACACCTTC.

V is TRBV11-2 and J is TRBJ2-7; 8 bases match TRBD2. This CDR3 contains 14 residues. With 1 base clipped from V and 7 bases from J, the junction kept 6 bases outside the gene matches. CDR1 and CDR2 from the germline V gene are SGHAT and FQNNGV. The CDR3 reads CASSLAGGPGEQYF. The CDR3 DNA sequence: TGTGCCAGCAGCTTAGCGGGAGGGCCGGGGGAGCAGTACTTC.

The chain has TRBV9 and TRBJ2-1, with a possible D match to TRBD1 (6 bases). Per the germline V gene, CDR1 is SGDLS and CDR2 is YYNGEE. This CDR3 is built from 15 residues. The germline V and J ends were trimmed by 3 bases and 0 bases, with 10 bases remaining between them. The CDR3 DNA reads as TGTGCCAGCAGCGGCCGGGACATCTCCTACAATGAGCAGTTCTTC. Residues: CASSGRDISYNEQFF. The full variable domain, in which reference TRBV9 and TRBJ2-1 provide the parts outside the CDR3, is DSGVTQTPKHLITATGQRVTLRCSPRSGDLSVYWYQQSLDQGLQFLIQYYNGEERAKGNILERFSAQQFPDLHSELNLSSLELGDSALYFCASSGRDISYNEQFFGPGTRLTVL.

The chain uses TRBV11-1 and TRBJ2-1; possibly TRBD1 for D (5 bases). The CDR3 extends over 18 amino acids. Per the germline V gene, CDR1 is SGHAT and CDR2 is FQDESV (reference sequence). V was shortened by 5 bases and J by 0 bases, with 20 bases between the two germline ends. CDR3 DNA sequence: TGTGCCAGCAGCCCATATATTGGGGCCTATAGCTCCTACAATGAGCAGTTCTTC. Translation: CASSPYIGAYSSYNEQFF.

The chain couples TRBV6-5 to TRBJ2-1, with TRBD2 matching over 11 bases. The germline gives CDR1 MNHEY, CDR2 SVGAGI. J was trimmed by 8 bases and V by 2 bases; bases with no gene match: 5. The CDR3 runs to 15 residues. The CDR3 bases are TGTGCCAGCAGTTACACGACTAGCGGGATATATGAGCAGTTCTTC. Translated, it gives CASSYTTSGIYEQFF.

The genes are TRBV2 and TRBJ2-1; 14 positions match TRBD2. The CDR3 is 19 amino acids. J gave up 3 bases and V 6 bases, and 13 bases lay outside the gene matches. Germline CDR1 reads SNHLY; CDR2 reads FYNNEI. CDR3 protein: CASSQPGLAGAGGYNEQFF. DNA of the CDR3: TGTGCCAGCAGCCAACCGGGACTAGCGGGGGCTGGGGGCTACAATGAGCAGTTCTTC.

CDR3 amino acids: CSVVDRGTYEQYF. CDR3 coding DNA: TGCAGCGTTGTGGACAGGGGCACCTACGAGCAGTACTTC. V usage is TRBV29-1 and J usage is TRBJ2-7; 9 bases fit TRBD1. The CDR3 spans 13 residues. Germline V gene sequence: CDR1 SQVTM, CDR2 ANQGSEA. After removal of 4 bases from V and 2 bases from J, the junction contained 3 bases not matched to a gene.

The chain carries TRBV2 and TRBJ2-3, with 10 bases lining up with TRBD2. CDR3 size: 16 residues. CDR1 and CDR2 from the germline V gene are SNHLY and FYNNEI. J lost 0 bases, V lost 7 bases, and 7 bases had no gene match. The CDR3 nucleotides are TGTGCCAGCATACGGGGACTAGCGTCTAGCACAGATACGCAGTATTTT. It codes for CASIRGLASSTDTQYF.

V is TRBV4-2 and J is TRBJ1-3; 11 bases are a match to TRBD1. The germline CDR1 and CDR2 sequences are LGHNA and YNFKEQ. With V trimmed by 0 bases and J by 8 bases, 3 bases remained unmatched. This CDR3 comprises 15 residues. In nucleotides, the CDR3 is TGTGCCAGCAGCCAAGAGGGACAGGGGGTGTACACCATATATTTT. This codes for CASSQEGQGVYTIYF.

CDR3 amino acids: CASTKGLEFSNTEAFF. DNA of the CDR3: TGTGCCAGTACCAAAGGTCTGGAGTTCTCGAACACTGAAGCTTTCTTT. V and J are TRBV19 and TRBJ1-1; D remains unclear. The germline CDR1 and CDR2 sequences are LNHDA and SQIVND (reference sequence). V dropped 7 bases and J dropped 1 base, with 19 bases sitting between them. The CDR3 consists of 16 residues. Full variable domain (rest looked up from reference TRBV19 and TRBJ1-1): DGGITQSPKYLFRKEGQNVTLSCEQNLNHDAMYWYRQDPGQGLRLIYYSQIVNDFQKGDIAEGYSVSREKKESFPLTVTSAQKNPTAFYLCASTKGLEFSNTEAFFGQGTRLTVV.

This chain links TRBV2 with TRBJ2-1; a possible D gene is TRBD2 (6 bases). The V and J ends lost 11 bases and 7 bases respectively, with 18 bases between them. The CDR3 extends over 13 amino acids. The germline CDR1 and CDR2 sequences are SNHLY and FYNNEI. This CDR3 is CAEKGGSLNEQFF. The CDR3 nucleotides read TGTGCCGAAAAGGGAGGTAGCCTGAATGAGCAGTTCTTC.

This sequence joins TRBV6-1 and TRBJ2-1; 8 bases are shared with TRBD1. In germline, CDR1 is MNHNS, CDR2 SASEGT. The CDR3 length is 14 residues. Germline trimming cut 8 bases from V and 0 bases from J; bases unmatched to any gene: 3. CDR3 DNA sequence: TGTGCCAGCGGGACAGGCAGCTCCTACAATGAGCAGTTCTTC. It yields the protein CASGTGSSYNEQFF.

This rearrangement joins TRBV7-2 to TRBJ2-5, with D possibly TRBD1 on 6 matching bases. Trimming pared 2 bases from V and 5 bases from J, leaving 12 bases between. The CDR3 has 14 amino acids. Germline lookup yields CDR1 SGHTA and CDR2 FQGNSA. CDR3 protein: CASSLQGNLETQYF. CDR3 DNA: TGTGCCAGCAGCTTACAGGGGAACCTGGAGACCCAGTACTTC.

The chain uses TRBV6-1 and TRBJ1-5; 7 bases match TRBD1. Trimming cost V 5 bases and J 6 bases; bases outside gene matches: 7. The CDR3 covers 14 residues. Germline V gene data show CDR1 as MNHNS and CDR2 as SASEGT. The chain's CDR3 is CASSFDRVSQPQHF. DNA for the CDR3: TGTGCCAGCAGTTTTGACAGGGTCTCTCAGCCCCAGCATTTT.

The chain uses TRBV7-2 and TRBJ2-7; 12 bases fit TRBD2. J gave up 6 bases and V 1 base, and 4 bases lay outside the gene matches. Germline CDR1 is SGHTA and CDR2 is FQGNSA. This CDR3 contains 15 residues. Here the CDR3 reads CASSLGTSGNLEQYF. Here the CDR3 DNA reads TGTGCCAGCAGCTTAGGGACTAGCGGGAATCTCGAGCAGTACTTC.

This rearrangement joins TRBV28 to TRBJ2-4, with 7 bases identical to TRBD1. The CDR3 is made up of 16 amino acids. Trimming cost V 5 bases and J 0 bases; bases outside gene matches: 7. Germline-derived CDR1 and CDR2 are MDHEN and SYDVKM. Written as DNA, the CDR3 is TGTGCCAGCAGTAGGACAGGCCTTCTAGCCAAAAACATTCAGTACTTC. Its protein is CASSRTGLLAKNIQYF.

The genes are TRBV11-3 and TRBJ1-1, with 12 bases aligning to TRBD1. The germline CDR1 and CDR2 sequences are SGHNT and YENEEA. The CDR3 sequence is 16 residues long. V trimming: 1 base; J trimming: 1 base; junction bases outside the gene matches: 1. This CDR3 reads CASSLGGQGANTEAFF. The CDR3 DNA reads as TGTGCCAGCAGCTTAGGGGGACAGGGGGCGAACACTGAAGCTTTCTTT.

V gene TRBV9 combines with J gene TRBJ2-5, with TRBD2 matching 9 bases. Looked up from germline, CDR1 is SGDLS and CDR2 is YYNGEE. The junction had 7 bases not matched to a gene; V was cut back by 2 bases and J by 5 bases. The CDR3 totals 15 residues. The CDR3 coding sequence is TGTGCCAGCAGCGTTGGCGGGGGGGCTGACGAGACCCAGTACTTC. It codes for CASSVGGGADETQYF.

This clone was detected a few times. The chain employs TRBV5-8 and TRBJ1-1; 8 nucleotides match TRBD1. The CDR3 totals 13 residues. Unmatched junction bases numbered 4, after V lost 4 bases and J lost 5 bases. Germline V gene data show CDR1 as SGHTS and CDR2 as YDEGEE. The CDR3 loop is CASSQDRGTEAFF. CDR3 bases: TGTGCCAGCAGCCAAGACAGGGGAACTGAAGCTTTCTTT. Combining the CDR3 with reference TRBV5-8 and TRBJ1-1 gives the whole variable domain EAGVTQSPTHLIKTRGQQATLRCSPISGHTSVYWYQQALGLGLQFLLWYDEGEERNRGNFPPRFSGRQFPNYSSELNVNALELEDSALYLCASSQDRGTEAFFGQGTRLTVV.

This rearrangement joins TRBV5-6 to TRBJ2-1; D perhaps matches TRBD1 (6 bases). V was trimmed by 0 bases and J by 0 bases, leaving 13 bases between them. The length of the CDR3 is 17 residues. Germline V gene lookup returns CDR1 SGHDT and CDR2 YYEEEE. DNA of the CDR3: TGTGCCAGCAGCTTGGCAGGGGCGCTGAGCTCCTACAATGAGCAGTTCTTC. Protein product: CASSLAGALSSYNEQFF.

The rearrangement uses TRBV19 and TRBJ1-2, with D possibly TRBD1 on 6 matching bases. CDR3 size: 10 residues. V dropped 10 bases and J dropped 7 bases, with 10 bases sitting between them. The germline CDR1 and CDR2 sequences are LNHDA and SQIVND (reference sequence). The CDR3 region has the DNA TGTGCCACGCAACAGGGTGGCTACACCTTC. Amino acid sequence: CATQQGGYTF.

The chain uses TRBV14 and TRBJ1-6; 7 nucleotides line up with TRBD1. Germline CDR1 is SGHDN and CDR2 is FVKESK. The CDR3 spans 15 residues. V trimming: 5 bases; J trimming: 6 bases; junction bases outside the gene matches: 7. CDR3 DNA: TGTGCCAGCAGCGAAACGACAGGGCGTAATTCACCCCTCCACTTT. It is translated as CASSETTGRNSPLHF.